This T cell receptor beta chain was recorded in a study of glioma-infiltrating T cells. Study results and limitations: Above-expected tissue-blood divergence occurred in all gliomas, most in low-grade ones.

This clonotype was picked up many times. Its antigen is unidentified. The iRepertoire nested amplicon-rescue multiplex PCR amplified TCR alpha and beta CDR3s from RNA. Input was roughly 95-450 ng of tissue mRNA or PBMC total RNA. TCRdb recomputed calls from the multiplex PCR reads with MiXCR, one row per CDR3 protein. The sample has some 110,000 distinct CDR3 sequences, about 23% seen once. V was clipped by 5 bases and J by 7 bases, with 15 bases between them. Per the germline V gene, CDR1 is SQVTM and CDR2 is ANQGSEA. The CDR3 is 12 amino acids. Sequencing was carried out using glioma tissue, nonneoplastic brain tissue, or PBMCs (not recorded which). This sequence was found in a human donor with low-grade glioma or glioblastoma, undergoing nonglioma brain surgery, or in good health (not recorded which). The chain is built from TRBV29-1 and TRBJ2-7; D ambiguous. CDR3 sequence reads: CSVNRAPGEQYF. The CDR3 nucleotides are TGCAGCGTTAATAGGGCTCCGGGTGAGCAGTACTTC.